This T cell receptor beta chain originates from a study of human T cells and chemical hapten exposure. Study as a whole: Yields of TCR per sample differed, chiefly owing to small differences in pooled library volume.

Time point: patch test 1, 2 weeks after DPC sensitization. Treatment specified: therapeutic diphenylcyclopropenone sensitization with weekly scalp DPC. Blood was collected ahead of every patch test applied. Non-pregnant alopecia patients aged 18 to 70, suitable for DPC therapy. This clonotype appeared a few times. Authors' data handling: The median was about 100,000 TCRs per sample, ranging roughly 23,224 to 750,000. TCRdb called the RACE reads again in MiXCR, with one record for every CDR3 protein. Clone size and V and J calls follow TCRdb, not the original study. The table includes about 340,000 distinct CDR3 sequences, approximately 6.3% detected once. The ends were cut back, 3 bases at V and 2 bases at J, with 11 bases in the middle. The CDR3 covers 14 residues. In germline, CDR1 is SGHNT, CDR2 YENEEA.

Sequenced here: whole blood, sampled in connection with sensitization to the hapten diphenylcyclopropenone (DPC). The clonotype originates from a woman aged 18-29 years with alopecia areata. Some clones in this sample may be carry-over from other donors' samples. The V and J genes are TRBV11-3 and TRBJ2-7, with a tentative D call TRBD2 (7 bases). This chain's CDR3 is CASSFMGGPYEQYF. CDR3 in DNA: TGTGCCAGCAGCTTCATGGGGGGGCCCTACGAGCAGTACTTC.